A selection of T cell receptor beta chains follows, all from one sample in a study of blood T cell repertoires in COVID-19. Generated by immunoSEQ multiplex PCR, the TCRdb table keeps only in-frame clones and is missing some. The data show some 130,000 clones, 84% seen once. The sequenced sample was peripheral blood. Source of these receptors: a woman in her twenties or thirties who had recovered from COVID-19. Both conserved end residues are part of each CDR3. The D gene is left open where the match is weak. Clone size is not always given. Where it is, it says once, few, many or a class for expanded clones.

j_call clone_size cdr3_length v_call d_call cdr3_nt cdr3_aa
TRBJ2-3 . 16 TRBV7-6 TRBD2 TGTGCCAGCAGCCTAGCAGCGGGGGGCGGCACAGATACGCAGTATTTT CASSLAAGGGTDTQYF
TRBJ2-6 . 17 TRBV5-1 TRBD2 TGCGCCAGCAGCCTACTAGCGGGTAGCTCTGGGGCCAACGTCCTGACTTTC CASSLLAGSSGANVLTF
TRBJ1-2 . 15 TRBV29-1 TRBD1 TGCAGCGTTGAGGCCAGGGGGTCGTTCGGGTATGGCTACACCTTC CSVEARGSFGYGYTF
TRBJ2-1 . 11 TRBV3-1/TRBV3-2 TRBD1 TGTGCCAGCAGGGGGGACAGGGGGCTGTTCTTC CASRGDRGLFF
TRBJ2-4 . 14 TRBV7-9 TRBD1 TGTGCCAGCTCGGGACAGGGGTTTGCAAACATTCAGTACTTC CASSGQGFANIQYF
TRBJ2-5 . 15 TRBV6-6 . TGTGCCAGCAGTTACTCGACGGGAGTGATCGAGACCCAGTACTTC CASSYSTGVIETQYF
TRBJ2-7 few 11 TRBV19 . TGTGCCAGTCCCGACTACTACGAGCAGTACTTC CASPDYYEQYF
TRBJ2-1 . 15 TRBV15 . TGTGCCACCAGCGGTCTCGATCGCGGTCACAATGAGCAGTTCTTC CATSGLDRGHNEQFF
TRBJ1-1 . 13 TRBV6-1 . TGTGCCAGCAGTGAAGATACGGTCCTGAGGGCTTTCTTT CASSEDTVLRAFF
TRBJ2-6 . 15 TRBV5-4 . TGTGCCAGCAGCTTTACAGGTACTGGGGCCAACGTCCTGACTTTC CASSFTGTGANVLTF
TRBJ2-5 . 13 TRBV30 TRBD1 TGTGCCTGGACCGGGACAGCACAAGAGACCCAGTACTTC CAWTGTAQETQYF
TRBJ2-1 . 14 TRBV4-1 . TGCGCCAGCAGCCCCCGACAGCTAAACAATGAGCAGTTCTTC CASSPRQLNNEQFF
TRBJ1-2 . 17 TRBV2 . TGTGCCACCACCTCCATAATTGCAGGGACAATCTCCTATGGCTACACCTTC CATTSIIAGTISYGYTF
TRBJ2-3 . 15 TRBV6-5 . TGTGCCAGCCAGATGACTAGGGGGGGAGGAAATACGCAGTATTTT CASQMTRGGGNTQYF
TRBJ2-5 . 16 TRBV4-2 TRBD2 TGTGCCAGCAGCCAGGGGACTAGCGACCGACAAGAGACCCAGTACTTC CASSQGTSDRQETQYF
TRBJ2-7 . 14 TRBV2 . TGTGCCAGCAGTGGGGCAGGGGAACGCCACGAGCAGTACTTC CASSGAGERHEQYF
TRBJ1-1 . 15 TRBV6-2/TRBV6-3 . TGTGCCAGCAGTTACCCCCGATCTGCGGACACTGAAGCTTTCTTT CASSYPRSADTEAFF
TRBJ1-2 . 16 TRBV6-5 . TGTGCCAGCAGTTACTCGGGCAGGGGCACCCTTGGTGGCTACACCTTC CASSYSGRGTLGGYTF
TRBJ1-5 . 14 TRBV27 . TGTGCCAGCAGTTTATCGACAGGCGGGCAGCCCCAGCATTTT CASSLSTGGQPQHF
TRBJ1-2 . 11 TRBV20-1 TRBD1 TGCAGTGCCAAGACAGGGTATGGCTACACCTTC CSAKTGYGYTF
TRBJ2-1 . 15 TRBV7-9 . TGTGCCAGCAGCTCTGATGGACTGTTCTACAATGAGCAGTTCTTC CASSSDGLFYNEQFF
TRBJ1-2 . 14 TRBV6-5 . TGTGCCAGCAGCGGACTGAGAGCTAACTATGGCTACACCTTC CASSGLRANYGYTF
TRBJ1-1 . 15 TRBV15 TRBD1 TGTGCCACCAGCAAAGGAGGACAGGGGGAGGTAGGAGCTTTCTTT CATSKGGQGEVGAFF
TRBJ1-2 . 13 TRBV19 . TGTGCCAGTAGCGGAGGGATAGGCTATGGCTACACCTTC CASSGGIGYGYTF
TRBJ1-6 . 13 TRBV6-5 . TGTGCCAGCAACGCAGTGTATAATTCACCCCTCCACTTT CASNAVYNSPLHF
TRBJ2-5 . 16 TRBV28 TRBD2 TGTGCCAGCAGTTCCTTAGCGGGAGGGCCGCGAGAGACCCAGTACTTC CASSSLAGGPRETQYF
TRBJ2-3 few 15 TRBV11-3 . TGTGCCAGCAGCCCAGGACTAGGGGGGACAGATACGCAGTATTTT CASSPGLGGTDTQYF
TRBJ2-3 . 16 TRBV5-1 TRBD2 TGCGCCAGCAGAGGCGGGGGGGCCACGAGCACAGATACGCAGTATTTT CASRGGGATSTDTQYF
TRBJ1-1 . 14 TRBV6-5 TRBD1 TGTGCCAGCAGTTCGACAGGGTTAAACACTGAAGCTTTCTTT CASSSTGLNTEAFF
TRBJ2-7 . 15 TRBV7-9 TRBD2 TGTGCCAGCAGCCTCCTTACTAGCGGGGGGTCCGAGCAGTACTTC CASSLLTSGGSEQYF
TRBJ1-2 . 14 TRBV6-5 . TGTGCCAGCAGCAAACTCCGGGACTTAGGGGGCTACACCTTC CASSKLRDLGGYTF
TRBJ2-7 few 14 TRBV6-6 . TGTGCCAGCAGTTACAGGGAGACGGGGTACGAGCAGTACTTC CASSYRETGYEQYF
TRBJ2-7 . 11 TRBV6-5 TRBD2 TGTGCCAGTCTAGCGGACTACGAGCAGTACTTC CASLADYEQYF
TRBJ1-4 many 14 TRBV15 . TGTGCCACCAGCCTTGGAGTAGGGGATGAAAAACTGTTTTTT CATSLGVGDEKLFF
TRBJ2-1 . 15 TRBV6-1 . TGTGCCAGCAGTGACCCGTCAGGGTGGAGTGATGAGCAGTTCTTC CASSDPSGWSDEQFF
TRBJ1-5 . 14 TRBV7-9 . TGTGCCAGCAGCTCGAATGGGCACAATCAGCCCCAGCATTTT CASSSNGHNQPQHF
TRBJ1-6 . 13 TRBV12-3/TRBV12-4 . TGTGCCAGCAGTTTAAACCCGGTTTCACCCCTCCACTTT CASSLNPVSPLHF
TRBJ2-3 . 14 TRBV11-3 TRBD2 TGTGCCAGCAGCACCGGGACTAACACAGATACGCAGTATTTT CASSTGTNTDTQYF
TRBJ2-3 . 15 TRBV5-6 . TGTGCCAGCAGCTTGCGCCTTAACAGGTTAGGTACGCAGTATTTT CASSLRLNRLGTQYF
TRBJ2-2 . 15 TRBV9 TRBD1 TGTGCCAGCAGCCTCCGACAGGGGGACACCGGGGAGCTGTTTTTT CASSLRQGDTGELFF
TRBJ1-1 . 13 TRBV6-5 . TGTGCCAGCAGAGAGGTGACGCTCACTGAAGCTTTCTTT CASREVTLTEAFF